These 23 T cell receptor beta chains came from one sample sequenced in a study of blood T cell repertoires in COVID-19. TCRdb's table, derived via immunoSEQ multiplex PCR, lists solely in-frame clones and lacks some. The table shows 45,000 or so clones, with approximately 87% occurring only once. The sequencing sample was made of peripheral blood. These receptor sequences come from a human donor in a cohort sampled during active COVID-19.

The chain is built from TRBV5-1 and TRBJ2-3, with D perhaps TRBD2 (6 bases). Germline V CDR1 and CDR2: SGHRS, YFSETQ. V shed 4 bases and J shed 0 bases, with 12 bases lying between them. The CDR3 runs 15 residues. In DNA, the CDR3 is TGCGCCAGCAGCATCGGAGGGGCCAGCACAGATACGCAGTATTTT. This sequence encodes CASSIGGASTDTQYF.

The J gene is TRBJ2-7, the V gene TRBV19; TRBD1 matches at 10 bases. CDR1 and CDR2 (germline): LNHDA, SQIVND (reference sequence). Trimming removed 5 bases from V and 6 bases from J; junction bases left unmatched: 10. The CDR3 loop spans 15 amino acids. CDR3 sequence: CASSSPGQGWAEQYF. The CDR3 DNA reads TGTGCCAGTAGTTCCCCGGGACAGGGGTGGGCCGAGCAGTACTTC.

The chain employs TRBV12-5 and TRBJ2-3; D not resolved. Germline V lookup: CDR1 LGHNT, CDR2 FRNRAP. The CDR3 has 15 residues. With 1 base removed from V and 2 bases from J, the gap between germline ends came to 10 bases. The CDR3 loop reads CASGLASGATDTQYF. CDR3 bases: TGTGCTAGTGGTTTGGCCTCCGGAGCCACAGATACGCAGTATTTT.

This clone was counted once. V and J are TRBV27 and TRBJ2-7; 9 bases match TRBD1. The germline gives CDR1 MNHEY, CDR2 SMNVEV (reference sequence). V lost 3 bases, J lost 2 bases, and 2 bases stayed unmatched. This CDR3 is 14 amino acids long. The CDR3 DNA reads as TGTGCCAGCAGTTTCCGGGACAGGGCCTACGAGCAGTACTTC. This encodes CASSFRDRAYEQYF.

This chain joins TRBV7-2 and TRBJ2-3; TRBD2 aligns across 8 bases. Germline V gene sequence: CDR1 SGHTA, CDR2 FQGNSA. This CDR3 spans 14 amino acids. Trimming removed 5 bases from V and 5 bases from J; junction bases left unmatched: 6. CDR3 residues: CASSPGGGIDTQYF. The CDR3 nucleotides read TGTGCCAGCAGCCCGGGGGGGGGTATAGATACGCAGTATTTT.

This clone was counted a few times. The chain employs TRBV6-5 and TRBJ2-3; a weak D match, TRBD1 (6 bases). V lost 6 bases and J lost 5, with 12 bases in between. Germline CDR1 and CDR2: MNHEY and SVGAGI. CDR3 length: 13 amino acids. Written as DNA, the CDR3 is TGTGCCAGCAGAGAGGGACACAAAGATACGCAGTATTTT. Protein sequence: CASREGHKDTQYF.

The chain couples TRBV19 to TRBJ1-1; D gene unclear. V was shortened by 5 bases and J by 1 base, with 5 bases between the two germline ends. CDR3 length equals 12 residues. Germline V CDR1 and CDR2: LNHDA, SQIVND (reference sequence). The CDR3: CASSYGNTEAFF. The CDR3 nucleotides are TGTGCCAGTAGTTACGGGAACACTGAAGCTTTCTTT.

The V and J genes are TRBV4-3 and TRBJ1-1, with a tentative D call TRBD1 (5 bases). V was cut by 2 bases and J by 9 bases, with 19 bases left in between. The germline V gene has CDR1 LGHNA and CDR2 YSLEER. CDR3 length: 15 amino acids. As DNA, the CDR3 is TGCGCCAGCAGCCAAATGATGGGACTTGGGGGTAAAGCTTTCTTT. Protein sequence: CASSQMMGLGGKAFF.

V and J are TRBV9 and TRBJ1-2; D perhaps matches TRBD1 (6 bases). The CDR3 is 14 residues long. Germline CDR1 SGDLS, CDR2 YYNGEE. With 4 bases removed from V and 0 bases from J, the gap between germline ends came to 10 bases. CDR3 nucleotides: TGTGCCAGCAGCAACAGGGCTACTAACTATGGCTACACCTTC. Its translation is CASSNRATNYGYTF.

This clone was found a few times. This chain joins TRBV4-3 and TRBJ2-1; D is undetermined. The CDR3 is 14 residues long. V was shortened by 0 bases and J by 4 bases, with 7 bases between the two germline ends. Germline-derived CDR1 and CDR2 are LGHNA and YSLEER. CDR3 sequence reads: CASSQDSLYNEQFF. DNA for the CDR3: TGCGCCAGCAGCCAAGATTCACTATACAATGAGCAGTTCTTC.

This chain links TRBV29-1 with TRBJ1-1; 7 bases are shared with TRBD1. The CDR3 runs 11 residues. Germline loops: CDR1 SQVTM, CDR2 ANQGSEA. With 7 bases clipped from V and 7 bases from J, the junction kept 6 bases outside the gene matches. In DNA, the CDR3 is TGCAGCGGGCGGGCAGGGGGTGAAGCTTTCTTT. Its translation: CSGRAGGEAFF.

J is TRBJ1-2 and V is TRBV11-2, with 9 bases matching TRBD1. The J segment lost 8 bases and the V segment lost 5 bases, leaving 12 bases of the junction unmatched. The CDR3 is 15 amino acids. Germline lookup yields CDR1 SGHAT and CDR2 FQNNGV. DNA of the CDR3: TGTGCCAGCAGCCCAACAGGGGGCGCGTTTGAGGGCTACACCTTC. The encoded protein is CASSPTGGAFEGYTF. Full variable domain (outside the CDR3, taken from reference TRBV11-2 and TRBJ1-2): EAGVAQSPRYKIIEKRQSVAFWCNPISGHATLYWYQQILGQGPKLLIQFQNNGVVDDSQLPKDRFSAERLKGVDSTLKIQPAKLEDSAVYLCASSPTGGAFEGYTFGSGTRLTVV.

The chain links TRBV9 to TRBJ2-2, with TRBD1 as a possible D gene (6 bases). Germline CDR1 is SGDLS and CDR2 is YYNGEE. V was clipped by 2 bases and J by 6 bases, with 11 bases between them. This CDR3 is built from 14 residues. The CDR3, as DNA: TGTGCCAGCAGCGTGGTACAGGGTTCCGGGGAGCTGTTTTTT. Translating gives CASSVVQGSGELFF.

Here the CDR3 DNA reads TGTGCCAGCGGTAACAGGGGCACTGAAGCTTTCTTT. Its translation is CASGNRGTEAFF. The chain links TRBV6-5 to TRBJ1-1; TRBD1 agrees at 7 bases. The CDR3 has 12 amino acids. Germline V lookup: CDR1 MNHEY, CDR2 SVGAGI. V dropped 8 bases and J dropped 4; count of bases not matched to a gene: 4.

This chain joins TRBV6-5 and TRBJ2-3, with D possibly TRBD2 on 7 matching bases. The CDR3 is made up of 14 amino acids. V was clipped by 7 bases and J by 2 bases, with 13 bases between them. Germline CDR1 is MNHEY and CDR2 is SVGAGI. The CDR3 protein is CASKGGLNTDTQYF. DNA for the CDR3: TGTGCCAGCAAGGGGGGGCTCAACACAGATACGCAGTATTTT.

The V gene is TRBV2, the J gene TRBJ2-7; D possibly corresponds to TRBD1 (5 bases). The ends were cut back, 3 bases at V and 3 bases at J, with 9 bases in the middle. The CDR3 is 13 residues long. In germline, CDR1 is SNHLY, CDR2 FYNNEI. In DNA form, the CDR3 reads TGTGCCAGCAGTGAGGGGCGGCTCTACGAGCAGTACTTC. Translated, it gives CASSEGRLYEQYF.

This chain connects TRBV6-6 to TRBJ2-3; 14 nucleotides agree with TRBD2. With V trimmed by 5 bases and J by 9 bases, 13 bases remained unmatched. This CDR3 contains 17 residues. The V gene's germline CDR1 is MNHNY and CDR2 SVGAGI (reference sequence). CDR3 in amino acids: CASSPRPTSGGAVTQYF. Here the CDR3 DNA reads TGTGCCAGCAGTCCGCGACCGACTAGCGGGGGGGCGGTCACGCAGTATTTT.

The J gene is TRBJ2-7, the V gene TRBV5-1, with D possibly TRBD2 on 5 matching bases. The CDR3 is made up of 14 amino acids. The V gene lost 3 bases and the J gene lost 6 bases, with 16 bases spanning the gap. CDR1 SGHRS and CDR2 YFSETQ come from the germline V gene. In nucleotides, the CDR3 is TGCGCCAGCAGCTCCAGAGGACTCAGCCCCGAGCAGTACTTC. Translating gives CASSSRGLSPEQYF. Together with reference TRBV5-1 and TRBJ2-7, the CDR3 gives the full variable domain: KAGVTQTPRYLIKTRGQQVTLSCSPISGHRSVSWYQQTPGQGLQFLFEYFSETQRNKGNFPGRFSGRQFSNSRSEMNVSTLELGDSALYLCASSSRGLSPEQYFGPGTRLTVT.

This clone was seen a single time. The rearrangement joins TRBV10-1 to TRBJ2-2, with no clear D. The CDR3 covers 15 residues. CDR1 is WNHNN and CDR2 is SYGVQD in the germline V gene (reference sequence). The ends were cut back, 6 bases at V and 4 bases at J, with 15 bases in the middle. CDR3 amino acids: CASSDPNRSTGELFF. The CDR3 nucleotides are TGCGCCAGCAGCGATCCGAATCGGAGCACCGGGGAGCTGTTTTTT.

This clone was counted a single time. V and J are TRBV4-3 and TRBJ2-3; 11 nucleotides match TRBD2. In germline, CDR1 is LGHNA, CDR2 YSLEER. The CDR3 is 16 residues long. The junction had 5 bases not matched to a gene; V was cut back by 0 bases and J by 6 bases. CDR3 residues: CASSQEGTSGGDTQYF. The CDR3 DNA follows: TGCGCCAGCAGCCAAGAAGGGACTAGCGGTGGTGATACGCAGTATTTT.

The chain is built from TRBV6-1 and TRBJ1-1; D call uncertain. CDR3 size: 16 residues. The ends were cut back, 3 bases at V and 1 base at J, with 15 bases in the middle. CDR1 and CDR2 from the germline V gene are MNHNS and SASEGT. The CDR3 sequence is CASSDSSLAKNTEAFF. DNA for the CDR3: TGTGCCAGCAGTGATTCGTCTCTAGCCAAGAACACTGAAGCTTTCTTT.

The chain has TRBV3-1 (or the pseudogene TRBV3-2) and TRBJ1-2; weak D call: TRBD1 (6 bases). The germline V gene has CDR1 LGHDT and CDR2 YNNKEL (reference sequence). The CDR3 runs 15 residues. The germline V and J ends were trimmed by 3 bases and 0 bases, with 11 bases remaining between them. CDR3 sequence (DNA): TGTGCCAGCAGCCATACGGACAGTGCTAACTATGGCTACACCTTC. It yields the protein CASSHTDSANYGYTF.

This chain links TRBV3-1 (or the pseudogene TRBV3-2) with TRBJ2-7; no reliable D call. The germline V gene encodes CDR1 LGHDT and CDR2 YNNKEL (reference sequence). V lost 3 bases, J lost 0 bases, and 9 bases lay in between. The CDR3 spans 14 residues. CDR3 coding DNA: TGTGCCAGCAGCCACGGTTCTAGCTCCTACGAGCAGTACTTC. This gives the protein CASSHGSSSYEQYF.